This T cell receptor (beta chain) came from a study of blood T cell repertoires in COVID-19. Turning to the study itself: Italy, Spain and the United States were the sources of the convalescent and acute COVID-19 samples. In each case, the material was cDNA or gDNA derived from T cells, B-cell-depleted T cells, or PBMCs.

CDR3 length: 16 residues. The V segment lost 1 base and the J segment 4 bases; nucleotides outside the gene matches: 2. Germline V gives CDR1 MGHRA, CDR2 YSYEKL. How the authors handled the data: Researchers report that nucleated cell counts were estimated from reference gene primer amplification. Sequencing used immunoSEQ multiplex PCR; TCRdb keeps in-frame clones, though not all of them. V and J calls and clone size are copied from that table; D and trimming were computed from the DNA. The sample has about 170,000 clones, approximately 86% seen once. Material: peripheral blood. The V gene is TRBV4-1, the J gene TRBJ2-2; the match to TRBD2 covers 11 bases. The source is a man between 65 and 80 years old with acute or convalescent COVID-19. The CDR3 sequence: CASSQGLAGRTGELFF. The CDR3 region has the DNA TGCGCCAGCAGCCAAGGACTAGCGGGACGCACCGGGGAGCTGTTTTTT.